Detailed here is one TCR beta chain. The sample comes from a study of T cells in Graves' hyperthyroidism and ophthalmopathy. The investigators amplified TCR beta CDR3 regions from RNA transcripts. Primed by the HTBI set, a first-round RT-PCR was run on the TCR CDR3. Each CDR3 protein is one row after TCRdb ran MiXCR on the multiplex PCR reads. The table has 450,000 to 600,000 distinct CDR3 sequences, approximately 14% seen once. Trimming cost V 8 bases and J 4 bases, with 21 bases left between them. CDR3 length: 17 amino acids. Germline-derived CDR1 and CDR2 are LGHDT and YNNKEL (reference sequence). This TCR was sampled from a woman in her 40s with Graves' hyperthyroidism. The rearrangement uses TRBV3-1 and TRBJ2-6; maybe TRBD1 (5 bases). The material sequenced was blood. CDR3 bases: TGTGCCAGCGGCGCAGGGATTAAACTCTCGGGGGCCAACGTCCTGACTTTC. This encodes CASGAGIKLSGANVLTF.